This T cell receptor (beta chain) is drawn from a study of human T cells and chemical hapten exposure. Study information: A patient group, mainly female, showed alopecia areata, totalis or universalis.

The sample's time point: patch test 3, about 24 weeks after DPC sensitization. Treatment reported: therapeutic diphenylcyclopropenone sensitization with weekly scalp DPC. Samples of blood were obtained prior to the application of each patch test. The trim removed 5 bases at V and 0 bases at J, leaving 0 bases unmatched. CDR1 LNHDA and CDR2 SQIVND come from the germline V gene (reference sequence). This CDR3 comprises 14 residues. Study-wide results and caveats: Expanded TCRs grouped into significantly more large CDR3 similarity clusters than controls produced. TCRs at high frequency, those above 1 in 1000, did not change with DPC sensitization.

This clonotype was seen many times. Its antigen remains unidentified. MiXCR was run by TCRdb on the RACE reads, yielding one entry per CDR3 protein. The table shows just under 65,000 distinct CDR3 sequences, with 9.5% to 12% occurring only once. This chain connects TRBV19 to TRBJ2-1; 8 bases are shared with TRBD2. This clonotype originated in a woman aged 25 to 39 with alopecia areata. Some clones in this sample may be carry-over from other donors' samples. Sequencing was performed on whole blood, taken in connection with sensitization to the hapten diphenylcyclopropenone (DPC). The CDR3 is CASSAGGSYNEQFF. As DNA, the CDR3 is TGTGCCAGTAGTGCGGGAGGCTCCTACAATGAGCAGTTCTTC.